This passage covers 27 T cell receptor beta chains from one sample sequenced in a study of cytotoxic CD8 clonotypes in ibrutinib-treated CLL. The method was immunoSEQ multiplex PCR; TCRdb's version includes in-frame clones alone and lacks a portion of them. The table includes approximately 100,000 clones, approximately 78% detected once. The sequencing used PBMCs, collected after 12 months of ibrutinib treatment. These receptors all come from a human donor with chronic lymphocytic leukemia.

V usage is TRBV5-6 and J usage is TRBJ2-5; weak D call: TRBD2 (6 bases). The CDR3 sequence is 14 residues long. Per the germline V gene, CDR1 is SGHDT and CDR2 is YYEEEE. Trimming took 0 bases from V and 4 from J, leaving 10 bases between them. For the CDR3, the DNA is TGTGCCAGCAGCTTGGTCCAGGGAGGAGAGACCCAGTACTTC. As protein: CASSLVQGGETQYF. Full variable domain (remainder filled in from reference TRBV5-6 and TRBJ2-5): DAGVTQSPTHLIKTRGQQVTLRCSPKSGHDTVSWYQQALGQGPQFIFQYYEEEERQRGNFPDRFSGHQFPNYSSELNVNALLLGDSALYLCASSLVQGGETQYFGPGTRLLVL.

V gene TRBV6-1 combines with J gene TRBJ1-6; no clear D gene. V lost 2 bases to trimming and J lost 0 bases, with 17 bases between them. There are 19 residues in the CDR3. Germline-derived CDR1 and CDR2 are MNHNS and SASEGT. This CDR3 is CASSESRAVVYSYNSPLHF. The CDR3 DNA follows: TGTGCCAGCAGTGAATCTAGGGCGGTCGTATACTCCTATAATTCACCCCTCCACTTT.

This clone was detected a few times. The CDR3 region is CASSKPGTNTEAFF. Written as DNA, the CDR3 is TGCGCCAGCAGCAAGCCAGGAACTAACACTGAAGCTTTCTTT. The chain recombines TRBV4-1 with TRBJ1-1; D unresolved. Trimming left V 5 bases short and J 2 bases short, with 12 bases between. The CDR3 spans 14 residues. Germline CDR1 MGHRA, CDR2 YSYEKL.

The CDR3 loop reads CASSPSGGSYNEQFF. CDR3 in DNA: TGTGCCAGCAGTCCTAGCGGGGGCTCCTACAATGAGCAGTTCTTC. The chain has TRBV28 and TRBJ2-1; TRBD2 matches 10 bases. Germline V gene lookup returns CDR1 MDHEN and CDR2 SYDVKM. The ends lost 5 bases at V and 0 bases at J; junction bases unmatched: 1. The CDR3 spans 15 residues.

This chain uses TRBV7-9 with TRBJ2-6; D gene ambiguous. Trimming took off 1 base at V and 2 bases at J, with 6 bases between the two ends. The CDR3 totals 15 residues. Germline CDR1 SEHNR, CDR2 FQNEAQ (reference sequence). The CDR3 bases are TGTGCCAGCAGCTTAGAGGTAGCTGGGGCCAACGTCCTGACTTTC. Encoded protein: CASSLEVAGANVLTF.

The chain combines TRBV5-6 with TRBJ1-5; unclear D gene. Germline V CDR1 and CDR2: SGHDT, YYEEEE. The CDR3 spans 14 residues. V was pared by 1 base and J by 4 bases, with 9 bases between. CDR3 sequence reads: CASSLWVGNQPQHF. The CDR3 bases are TGTGCCAGCAGCTTGTGGGTTGGGAATCAGCCCCAGCATTTT.

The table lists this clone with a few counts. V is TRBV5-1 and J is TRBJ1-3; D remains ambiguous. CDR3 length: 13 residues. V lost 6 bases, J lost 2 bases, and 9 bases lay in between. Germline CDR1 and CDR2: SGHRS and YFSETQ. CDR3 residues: CASKAEAGNTIYF. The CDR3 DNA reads TGCGCCAGCAAGGCGGAAGCTGGAAACACCATATATTTT.

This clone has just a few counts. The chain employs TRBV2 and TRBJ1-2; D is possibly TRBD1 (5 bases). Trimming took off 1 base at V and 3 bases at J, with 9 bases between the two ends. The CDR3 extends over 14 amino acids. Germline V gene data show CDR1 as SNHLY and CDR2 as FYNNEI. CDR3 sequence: CASSEDGRDYGYTF. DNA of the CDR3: TGTGCCAGCAGTGAAGATGGCAGGGACTATGGCTACACCTTC.

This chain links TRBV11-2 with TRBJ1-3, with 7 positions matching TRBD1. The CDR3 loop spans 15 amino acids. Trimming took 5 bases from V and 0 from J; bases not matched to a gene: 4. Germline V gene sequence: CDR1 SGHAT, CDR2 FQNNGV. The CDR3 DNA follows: TGTGCCAGCAGCATACAGGGGCGCTCTGGAAACACCATATATTTT. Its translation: CASSIQGRSGNTIYF.

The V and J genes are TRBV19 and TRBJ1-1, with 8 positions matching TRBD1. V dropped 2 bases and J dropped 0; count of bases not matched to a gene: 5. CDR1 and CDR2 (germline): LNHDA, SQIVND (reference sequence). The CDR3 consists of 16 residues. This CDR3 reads CASSIIRGQVNTEAFF. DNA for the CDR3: TGTGCCAGTAGTATAATCCGGGGACAGGTGAACACTGAAGCTTTCTTT. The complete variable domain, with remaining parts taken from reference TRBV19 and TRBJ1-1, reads DGGITQSPKYLFRKEGQNVTLSCEQNLNHDAMYWYRQDPGQGLRLIYYSQIVNDFQKGDIAEGYSVSREKKESFPLTVTSAQKNPTAFYLCASSIIRGQVNTEAFFGQGTRLTVV.

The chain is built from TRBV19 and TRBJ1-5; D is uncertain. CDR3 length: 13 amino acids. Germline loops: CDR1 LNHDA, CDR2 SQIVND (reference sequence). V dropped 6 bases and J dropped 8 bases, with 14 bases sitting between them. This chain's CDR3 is CASSLGGFEPQHF. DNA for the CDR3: TGTGCCAGTAGCTTGGGTGGGTTTGAGCCCCAGCATTTT.

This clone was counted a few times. CDR3 in amino acids: CASSLAGPLETQYF. The CDR3 nucleotides read TGTGCCAGCAGCTTAGCAGGTCCCCTCGAGACCCAGTACTTC. This chain connects TRBV11-2 to TRBJ2-5; no clear D. The CDR3 consists of 14 residues. CDR1 and CDR2 from the germline V gene are SGHAT and FQNNGV. V lost 1 base, J lost 5 bases, and 11 bases lay in between.

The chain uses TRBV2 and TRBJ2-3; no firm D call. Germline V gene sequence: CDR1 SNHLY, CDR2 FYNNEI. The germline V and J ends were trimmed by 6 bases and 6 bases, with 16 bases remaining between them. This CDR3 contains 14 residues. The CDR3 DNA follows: TGTGCCAGCAGCGCGACCCACCCGAGGGATACGCAGTATTTT. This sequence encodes CASSATHPRDTQYF.

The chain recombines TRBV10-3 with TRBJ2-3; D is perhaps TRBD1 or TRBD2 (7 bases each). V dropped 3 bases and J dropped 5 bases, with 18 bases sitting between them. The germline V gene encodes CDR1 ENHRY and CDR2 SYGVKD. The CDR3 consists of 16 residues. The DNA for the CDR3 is TGTGCCATCAGTGAACCGGGGGAGGGGGCAAAAGATACGCAGTATTTT. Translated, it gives CAISEPGEGAKDTQYF.

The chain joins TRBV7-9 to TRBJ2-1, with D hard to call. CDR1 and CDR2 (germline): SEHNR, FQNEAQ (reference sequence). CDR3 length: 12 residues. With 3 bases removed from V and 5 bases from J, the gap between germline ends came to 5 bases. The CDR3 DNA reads TGTGCCAGCAGCTTTCCACACAATGAGCAGTTCTTC. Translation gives CASSFPHNEQFF.

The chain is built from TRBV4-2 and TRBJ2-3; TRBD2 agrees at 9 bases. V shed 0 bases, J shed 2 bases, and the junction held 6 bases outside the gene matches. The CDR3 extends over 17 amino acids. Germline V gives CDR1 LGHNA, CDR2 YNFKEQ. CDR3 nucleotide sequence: TGTGCCAGCAGCCAAGATAGGAGCGGGAGGAACACAGATACGCAGTATTTT. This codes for CASSQDRSGRNTDTQYF.

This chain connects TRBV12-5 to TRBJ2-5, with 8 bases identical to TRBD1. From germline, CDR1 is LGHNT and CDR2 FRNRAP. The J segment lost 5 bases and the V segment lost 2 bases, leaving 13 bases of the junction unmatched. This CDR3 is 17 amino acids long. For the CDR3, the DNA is TGTGCTAGTGGTTTGTGGTATCAGGGGGCGGGAAAGGAGACCCAGTACTTC. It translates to CASGLWYQGAGKETQYF.

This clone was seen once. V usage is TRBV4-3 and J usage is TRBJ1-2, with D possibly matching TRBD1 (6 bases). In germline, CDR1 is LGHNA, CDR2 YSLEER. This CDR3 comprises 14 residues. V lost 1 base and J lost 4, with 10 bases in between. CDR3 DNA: TGCGCCAGCAGCCAAGCGGGGGCTGGCTATGGCTACACCTTC. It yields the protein CASSQAGAGYGYTF.

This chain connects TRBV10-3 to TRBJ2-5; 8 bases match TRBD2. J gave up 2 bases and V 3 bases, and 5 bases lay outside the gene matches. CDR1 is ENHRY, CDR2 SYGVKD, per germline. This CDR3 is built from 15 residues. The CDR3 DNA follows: TGTGCCATCAGTGACCCGGGAGGGAGACAAGAGACCCAGTACTTC. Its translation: CAISDPGGRQETQYF.

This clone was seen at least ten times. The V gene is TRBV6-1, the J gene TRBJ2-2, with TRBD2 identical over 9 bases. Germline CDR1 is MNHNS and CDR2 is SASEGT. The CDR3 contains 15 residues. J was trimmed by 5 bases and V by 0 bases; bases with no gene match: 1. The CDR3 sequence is CASSEASGGTGELFF. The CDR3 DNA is TGTGCCAGCAGTGAAGCTAGCGGGGGTACCGGGGAGCTGTTTTTT.

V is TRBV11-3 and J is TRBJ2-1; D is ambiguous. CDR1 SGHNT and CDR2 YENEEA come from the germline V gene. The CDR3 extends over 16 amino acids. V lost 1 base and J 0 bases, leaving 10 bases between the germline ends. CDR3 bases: TGTGCCAGCAGCTTAGGTATCATTAGCTCCTACAATGAGCAGTTCTTC. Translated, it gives CASSLGIISSYNEQFF.

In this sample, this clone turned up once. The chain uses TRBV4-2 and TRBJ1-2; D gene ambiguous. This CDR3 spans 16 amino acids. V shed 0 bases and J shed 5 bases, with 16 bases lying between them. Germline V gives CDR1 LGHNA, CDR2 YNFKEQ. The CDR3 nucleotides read TGTGCCAGCAGCCAAGAGTCCCAAGGTGGAGGGTATGGCTACACCTTC. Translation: CASSQESQGGGYGYTF.

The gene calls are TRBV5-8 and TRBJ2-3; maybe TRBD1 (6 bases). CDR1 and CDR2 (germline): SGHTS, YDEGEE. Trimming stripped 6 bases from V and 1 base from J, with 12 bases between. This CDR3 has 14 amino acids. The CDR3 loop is CASKPRTGTDTQYF. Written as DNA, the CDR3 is TGTGCCAGCAAACCAAGGACAGGCACAGATACGCAGTATTTT.

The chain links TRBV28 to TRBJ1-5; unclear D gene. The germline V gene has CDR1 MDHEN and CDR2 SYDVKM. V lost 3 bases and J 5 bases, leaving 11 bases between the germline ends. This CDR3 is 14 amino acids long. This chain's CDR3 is CASSFIGPDQPQHF. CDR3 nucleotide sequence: TGTGCCAGCAGTTTTATAGGTCCGGATCAGCCCCAGCATTTT.

CDR3 DNA: TGCAGCGTTGAGATCCGAGGGTTAGGGACAGGGAAGGTAAACACTGAAGCTTTCTTT. Its translation: CSVEIRGLGTGKVNTEAFF. The V gene is TRBV29-1, the J gene TRBJ1-1; TRBD1 aligns across 9 bases. This CDR3 has 19 amino acids. V dropped 3 bases and J dropped 2; count of bases not matched to a gene: 19. Per germline, CDR1 SQVTM and CDR2 ANQGSEA. Looking up the rest from reference TRBV29-1 and TRBJ1-1 gives the full variable domain: SAVISQKPSRDICQRGTSLTIQCQVDSQVTMMFWYRQQPGQSLTLIATANQGSEATYESGFVIDKFPISRPNLTFSTLTVSNMSPEDSSIYLCSVEIRGLGTGKVNTEAFFGQGTRLTVV.

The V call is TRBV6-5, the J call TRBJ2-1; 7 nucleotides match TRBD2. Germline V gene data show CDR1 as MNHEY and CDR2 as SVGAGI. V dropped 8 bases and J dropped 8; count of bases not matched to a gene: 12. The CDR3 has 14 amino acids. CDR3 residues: CASAEAGVRDEQFF. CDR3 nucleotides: TGTGCCAGCGCTGAGGCGGGGGTGCGGGATGAGCAGTTCTTC.

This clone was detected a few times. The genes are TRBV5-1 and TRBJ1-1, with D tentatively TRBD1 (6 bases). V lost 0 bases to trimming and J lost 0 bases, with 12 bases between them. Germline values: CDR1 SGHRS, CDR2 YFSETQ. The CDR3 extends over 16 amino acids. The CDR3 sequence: CASSLGSGAMNTEAFF. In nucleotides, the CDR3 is TGCGCCAGCAGCTTGGGGTCGGGGGCCATGAACACTGAAGCTTTCTTT.